One and the same sample provided the 27 T cell receptor beta chains below, sequenced in a study of T-cell memory formation after mild COVID-19. TCRdb independently ran MiXCR on the 5' RACE reads; one entry per CDR3 protein. The profile shows roughly 48,000 distinct CDR3 sequences, less than 35% of them singletons. The sequenced material came from PBMCs or a T cell subset sorted from them (not recorded which). All receptors come from a man aged 18-30 years who had mild COVID-19 (a few samples of this study predate the infection). Cell type and time point are not known.

The gene calls are TRBV20-1 and TRBJ2-7, with D possibly TRBD1 on 5 matching bases. Germline CDR1 DFQATT, CDR2 SNEGSKA (reference sequence). The CDR3 runs to 15 residues. Between the trimmed V and J ends, which lost 0 bases and 2 bases, there was a span of 14 bases. CDR3 region: CSARDWQGGTYEQYF. The CDR3 DNA sequence: TGCAGTGCTAGAGATTGGCAGGGCGGAACCTACGAGCAGTACTTC.

V is TRBV6-5 and J is TRBJ2-3, with D possibly TRBD1 on 5 matching bases. Germline loops: CDR1 MNHEY, CDR2 SVGAGI. Trimming removed 0 bases from V and 5 bases from J, with 12 bases in between. The CDR3 extends over 15 amino acids. The CDR3 DNA is TGTGCCAGCAGTTACTCCCGGCCAGGGCAAGATACGCAGTATTTT. Its translation is CASSYSRPGQDTQYF.

The rearrangement joins TRBV4-3 to TRBJ2-7; D not certain. The CDR3 length is 14 residues. The germline gives CDR1 LGHNA, CDR2 YSLEER. Trimming removed 0 bases at V and 3 bases at J, with 9 bases between. In DNA, the CDR3 is TGCGCCAGCAGCCAAGATTATAACGGCTACGAGCAGTACTTC. Protein: CASSQDYNGYEQYF.

The V and J genes are TRBV29-1 and TRBJ1-2; D remains unclear. The CDR3 extends over 13 amino acids. With 6 bases removed from V and 4 bases from J, the gap between germline ends came to 15 bases. The germline CDR1 and CDR2 sequences are SQVTM and ANQGSEA. DNA of the CDR3: TGCAGCGTCCCCGATTCCGGTAGCTATGGCTACACCTTC. Translating gives CSVPDSGSYGYTF.

The chain couples TRBV12-3 or TRBV12-4 to TRBJ2-1; 7 bases are shared with TRBD2. CDR3 size: 13 residues. Unmatched junction bases numbered 4, after V lost 5 bases and J lost 6 bases. The CDR3 coding sequence is TGTGCCAGCAGTGGGACTATTGGCAATGAGCAGTTCTTC. As protein: CASSGTIGNEQFF.

This clonotype showed up just a few times. This chain links TRBV10-2 with TRBJ2-1; weak D call: TRBD2 (6 bases). This CDR3 contains 14 residues. The V end was cut by 4 bases, the J end by 1 base, with 8 bases between. Germline CDR1 is WSHSY and CDR2 is SAAADI. CDR3 DNA sequence: TGCGCCAGCAGTGGTCGGGGGTCCTACAATGAGCAGTTCTTC. Protein sequence: CASSGRGSYNEQFF.

The CDR3 region has the DNA TGCGCCAGCAGCCTCCGCCCTCAGCGGGGGGGACCCTACGAGCAGTACTTC. It encodes CASSLRPQRGGPYEQYF. The V and J genes are TRBV4-1 and TRBJ2-7; TRBD2 matches at 10 bases. V lost 4 bases to trimming and J lost 2 bases; unmatched junction nucleotides: 11. The length of the CDR3 is 17 residues. Germline CDR1 reads MGHRA; CDR2 reads YSYEKL.

Concerning this clonotype: One end of the junction fails to match germline, which may point to a read error. J is TRBJ1-1 and V is TRBV7-2; D remains unclear. Germline CDR1 SGHTA, CDR2 FQGNSA. The CDR3 extends over 15 amino acids. The chain's CDR3 is CDSGYGPVENTEAFF. CDR3 bases: TGTGACAGCGGATATGGTCCTGTTGAGAACACTGAAGCTTTCTTT.

The rearrangement uses TRBV20-1 and TRBJ2-1, with D maybe TRBD2 (7 bases). Germline CDR1 DFQATT, CDR2 SNEGSKA (reference sequence). The CDR3 runs 16 residues. The V and J ends lost 0 bases and 3 bases respectively, with 15 bases between them. Written as DNA, the CDR3 is TGCAGTGCTAGAGATCCCGCGGGGGCGGTCTACAATGAGCAGTTCTTC. This gives the protein CSARDPAGAVYNEQFF.

The V and J genes are TRBV3-1 and TRBJ2-7; D not resolved. CDR1 and CDR2 from the germline V gene are LGHDT and YNNKEL (reference sequence). CDR3 size: 13 residues. Between the trimmed V and J ends, which lost 1 base and 4 bases, there was a span of 8 bases. CDR3 bases: TGTGCCAGCAGCCAAGGGGTGGGGTACGAGCAGTACTTC. Its translation: CASSQGVGYEQYF.

This clonotype has just a few counts. The rearrangement uses TRBV5-1 and TRBJ2-7, with a possible D match to TRBD2 (6 bases). The V and J ends lost 6 bases and 0 bases respectively, with 22 bases between them. The CDR3 is made up of 17 amino acids. The germline V gene has CDR1 SGHRS and CDR2 YFSETQ. The CDR3, as DNA: TGCGCCAGCACTTTCAAGGAGGGCAGTTCCTACTCCTACGAGCAGTACTTC. The encoded protein is CASTFKEGSSYSYEQYF. The full variable domain, completed using reference TRBV5-1 and TRBJ2-7, is KAGVTQTPRYLIKTRGQQVTLSCSPISGHRSVSWYQQTPGQGLQFLFEYFSETQRNKGNFPGRFSGRQFSNSRSEMNVSTLELGDSALYLCASTFKEGSSYSYEQYFGPGTRLTVT.

The chain uses TRBV12-5 and TRBJ2-7; the D gene could be TRBD1 or TRBD2 (5 bases each). V was clipped by 7 bases and J by 0 bases, with 13 bases between them. Germline assignment: CDR1 LGHNT and CDR2 FRNRAP. The CDR3 has 14 residues. Here the CDR3 reads CASARAGSSYEQYF. The CDR3 nucleotides read TGTGCTAGTGCCCGGGCAGGGAGCTCCTACGAGCAGTACTTC.

This clonotype was observed a few times. The genes are TRBV12-3 or TRBV12-4 and TRBJ1-1; the D is unclear. The V end lost 7 bases, the J end lost 4 bases, and 10 bases lay between the germline ends. The CDR3 runs to 12 residues. The CDR3 DNA reads TGTGCCAGCACCGATGTTAGCACTGAAGCTTTCTTT. It is translated as CASTDVSTEAFF.

This clonotype showed up just once. The rearrangement joins TRBV4-1 to TRBJ1-1; no definite D call. The V end lost 0 bases, the J end lost 2 bases, and 7 bases lay between the germline ends. The CDR3 length is 14 residues. CDR1 and CDR2 (germline): MGHRA, YSYEKL. The CDR3: CASSQDGGNTEAFF. The CDR3 DNA follows: TGCGCCAGCAGCCAAGATGGAGGAAACACTGAAGCTTTCTTT.

J is TRBJ2-7 and V is TRBV7-9; 12 nucleotides match TRBD2. The CDR3 totals 15 residues. J gave up 4 bases and V 2 bases, and 3 bases lay outside the gene matches. Germline loops: CDR1 SEHNR, CDR2 FQNEAQ (reference sequence). The CDR3 loop is CASSLPLAGGYEQYF. CDR3 in DNA: TGTGCCAGCAGCTTACCTCTAGCGGGAGGGTACGAGCAGTACTTC. The variable domain in full, with the rest retrieved from reference TRBV7-9 and TRBJ2-7, is DTGVSQNPRHKITKRGQNVTFRCDPISEHNRLYWYRQTLGQGPEFLTYFQNEAQLEKSRLLSDRFSAERPKGSFSTLEIQRTEQGDSAMYLCASSLPLAGGYEQYFGPGTRLTVT.

This chain joins TRBV4-3 and TRBJ2-1, with D hard to call. This CDR3 region has 12 residues. Trimming removed 6 bases at V and 6 bases at J, with 9 bases between. Germline values: CDR1 LGHNA, CDR2 YSLEER. This CDR3 reads CASRLDLNEQFF. DNA for the CDR3: TGCGCCAGCAGGTTAGATCTCAATGAGCAGTTCTTC.

This rearrangement joins TRBV5-5 to TRBJ2-5; TRBD2 agrees at 8 bases. Germline V gives CDR1 SGHKS, CDR2 YYEKEE (reference sequence). The J segment lost 5 bases and the V segment lost 5 bases, leaving 11 bases of the junction unmatched. The CDR3 has 15 amino acids. CDR3 nucleotide sequence: TGTGCCAGCAGGTTCCAAATCGGCGGGGGGGAGACCCAGTACTTC. This sequence encodes CASRFQIGGGETQYF.

This clonotype was seen a few times. The chain links TRBV4-1 to TRBJ2-5, with D maybe TRBD1 (5 bases). The germline gives CDR1 MGHRA, CDR2 YSYEKL. The CDR3 has 14 residues. V was shortened by 1 base and J by 5 bases, with 11 bases between the two germline ends. This CDR3 reads CASSQVTGRETQYF. CDR3 coding DNA: TGCGCCAGCAGCCAAGTCACAGGCAGGGAGACCCAGTACTTC.

This clonotype was seen only a few times. The chain employs TRBV12-3 or TRBV12-4 and TRBJ2-7; D is undetermined. Trimming took 6 bases from V and 5 from J, leaving 8 bases between them. The CDR3 consists of 11 residues. CDR3 sequence (DNA): TGTGCCAGCAGCCCCGGTGACGAGCAGTACTTC. This encodes CASSPGDEQYF.

Only one count was recorded for this clonotype. This sequence joins TRBV28 and TRBJ2-7; D assignment may be TRBD1 or TRBD2 (6 bases each). Trimming took 6 bases from V and 5 from J, leaving 14 bases between them. The CDR3 consists of 13 residues. Germline V lookup: CDR1 MDHEN, CDR2 SYDVKM. CDR3 sequence (DNA): TGTGCCAGCAGCATTAGGGGGGCCCACGAGCAGTACGTC. Translating gives CASSIRGAHEQYV.

This clonotype has only a few counts. The chain couples TRBV2 to TRBJ2-5, with D possibly being TRBD1 (6 bases). This CDR3 is built from 15 residues. Germline-derived CDR1 and CDR2 are SNHLY and FYNNEI. Trimming shortened V by 8 bases and J by 4 bases, and 20 bases separated the two germline ends. Here the CDR3 DNA reads TGTGCCAGCTTTACTTCGCCGGGACAACGAGAGACCCAGTACTTC. This gives the protein CASFTSPGQRETQYF.

The chain carries TRBV6-5 and TRBJ1-2, with D possibly matching TRBD1 (5 bases). Germline CDR1 MNHEY, CDR2 SVGAGI. The CDR3 is 13 residues long. Between the trimmed V and J ends, which lost 10 bases and 7 bases, there was a span of 19 bases. The CDR3 region has the DNA TGTGCCACGAAACCCGCAGGGTTGGGTGGCTACACCTTC. It codes for CATKPAGLGGYTF.

This chain uses TRBV9 with TRBJ2-1, with TRBD2 identical over 11 bases. Germline V gene data show CDR1 as SGDLS and CDR2 as YYNGEE. There are 19 residues in the CDR3. Unmatched junction bases numbered 12, after V lost 3 bases and J lost 1 base. CDR3 coding DNA: TGTGCCAGCAGCGCCAGAGTAGCGGGGGGGCTCAAATCCTACAATGAGCAGTTCTTC. Protein: CASSARVAGGLKSYNEQFF.

The chain uses TRBV29-1 and TRBJ2-7; no definite D call. This CDR3 comprises 12 residues. Germline CDR1 and CDR2: SQVTM and ANQGSEA. V was pared by 1 base and J by 3 bases, with 7 bases between. CDR3 DNA: TGCAGCGTTGAAGGTTGGGGCTACGAGCAGTACTTC. It yields the protein CSVEGWGYEQYF.

This clonotype has just a few counts. The chain is built from TRBV6-5 and TRBJ2-1; the match to TRBD2 covers 9 bases. V was clipped by 5 bases and J by 7 bases; unmatched bases: 3. Germline CDR1 MNHEY, CDR2 SVGAGI. CDR3 length: 13 residues. The CDR3 region has the DNA TGTGCCAGCAGTAGCGGGGGGAGGAATGAGCAGTTCTTC. Translated: CASSSGGRNEQFF.

The genes are TRBV20-1 and TRBJ2-2; D not certain. CDR3 size: 16 residues. Germline loops: CDR1 DFQATT, CDR2 SNEGSKA (reference sequence). V lost 0 bases and J lost 1, with 12 bases in between. This CDR3 reads CSARDQARGNTGELFF. The CDR3 DNA reads TGCAGTGCTAGAGATCAGGCGCGAGGGAACACCGGGGAGCTGTTTTTT.

This clonotype was detected only a few times. V and J are TRBV30 and TRBJ1-1; D is ambiguous. CDR1 is GTSNPN and CDR2 is SVGIG in the germline V gene (reference sequence). The CDR3 loop spans 12 amino acids. Trimming cost V 5 bases and J 10 bases, with 17 bases left between them. CDR3: CAWGLAGLGAFF. For the CDR3, the DNA is TGTGCCTGGGGACTCGCAGGTCTAGGAGCTTTCTTT.